The sequence of this T cell receptor beta chain was determined in a study of blood T cell repertoires in COVID-19 (dated by TCRdb to 2020 to 2022). About the study as a whole: Collaborator samples came from the United States, Italy and Spain and covered acute and convalescent phases of COVID-19. The material from the prospective study consisted of cDNA or gDNA derived from T cells, B-cell-depleted T cells, or PBMCs. The repertoires were released in a freely available public database meant as a resource for research on the immune response to SARS-CoV-2. Sample metadata almost always included a de-identified subject ID, COVID-19 status, age in years and sex. Where available, HLA class I and class II types were obtained from metadata supplied by the sample provider rather than from assay-based typing. Samples were obtained from the ongoing ImmuneRACE study (first 160 participants) and from 1,254 subjects provided by 6 global collaborators. Subjects who had been exposed to COVID-19, were actively infected with it, or had recovered from it provided the deeply sampled blood TCRbeta repertoires that made up the dataset. General study outcomes and caveats: The quantity of clinical and demographic metadata differed by source and by participant and was supplied without curation.

Reading from cysteine to phenylalanine, the CDR3 counts 14 amino acids. The CDR3 DNA has 42 bases and is translated from base 1. Relative to germline, V is missing 1 base and J is missing 7 bases, with 4 bases of the junction outside any gene match. The germline V gene (reference sequence) yields LNHDA for CDR1 and SQIVND for CDR2. TCRbeta CDR3 regions were amplified from genomic DNA by means of the immunoSEQ Assay, a bias-controlled multiplex PCR. As for the authors' bioinformatics: Within the assay, amplification of reference gene primers was used to estimate how many nucleated cells each sample contained. To quantify the absolute abundance of each unique TCRbeta CDR3 rearrangement, sequence reads were collapsed and filtered. For each sample, productive Simpson clonality was calculated as the square root of Simpson's diversity index over productive rearrangements. Imported from immuneACCESS, the table was reduced by TCRdb to in-frame sequences with V and J called. These copies leave out some clones; in studies compared against another copy, an unresolved V gene accounts for under half, and the cause of the remainder is not known. V and J calls and clone size are copied from that table; D and trimming were computed from the DNA. The sample contains roughly 150,000 clones, 81% of them found a single time. The ten top clones hold about 11% of the sample.

The collaborating institutions used their own protocols to collect whole blood in K2EDTA tubes. For TCRbeta analysis, collaborators shipped samples in one of three forms: frozen whole blood, isolated PBMCs, or DNA extracted from either of those sample types. This clone was counted once. The specificity of this receptor is unknown. Qualities for individual bases were not recorded, and no much larger clone is one base off. Sequencing was done on a sample of peripheral blood. The rearranged chain carries TRBV19 and TRBJ1-5, with 7 middle bases fitting TRBD1. This clonotype was obtained from a man in his 60s with active or convalescent COVID-19. The CDR3 sequence is CASSIGTGGQPQHF. The DNA sequence is as follows: TGTGCCAGTAGTATAGGGACAGGCGGACAGCCCCAGCATTTT.